This T cell receptor (beta chain) was recorded in a study of identical twins. Healthy Caucasians supplied all donations. Details on this clonotype: No antigen is known for it.

Study results and limitations: Insertions were reduced in abundant cord blood beta clonotypes but not in memory repertoires. Twin pairs' shared out-of-frame alpha sequences were enriched in low generation probability. Monozygotic twin pairs showed more out-of-frame TCR alpha sharing than models estimated.

TCRdb independently ran MiXCR on the 5' RACE reads; one entry per CDR3 protein. Counted here are about 1.7 million distinct CDR3 sequences, about 31% occurring once; the ten biggest clones make up 0.25% to 0.3%. The CDR3 sequence is 16 residues long. CDR1 is SGHAT and CDR2 is FQNNGV in the germline V gene. Sequencing was carried out using cord blood. This chain uses TRBV11-2 with TRBJ2-1; D might be TRBD2 (6 bases). The last part of the DNA fits TRBJ2-7 better; the J call may be wrong. The source of this sequence is a newborn girl in good health. For the CDR3, the DNA is TGTGCCAGCAGCCATGGCGGGGCAAGCTCCTACAATGAGCAGTACTTC. This codes for CASSHGGASSYNEQYF.